These T cell receptor beta chains were read from a single sample in a study of blood T cell repertoires in COVID-19. TCRdb's table, derived via immunoSEQ multiplex PCR, lists solely in-frame clones and lacks some. The table lists hundreds of thousands of clones, 89% of them singletons. Material for sequencing was peripheral blood. The receptors derive from a man younger than 35 with COVID-19, enrolled during active disease. The CDR3 runs from the conserved cysteine through the conserved F or W. D genes are given only for firm matches. Clone size is shown for a subset of rows, as once, few, many or a class of expanded clone.

TRBJ1-3,TRBV4-2,-,TRBD1,CASSQGQGPLYTIYF,TGTGCCAGCAGCCAGGGACAGGGCCCTTTATACACCATATATTTT
TRBJ1-1,TRBV10-1,-,-,CASSADARREAFF,TGCGCCAGCAGTGCCGACGCGAGGAGGGAAGCTTTCTTT
TRBJ2-6,TRBV9,-,TRBD1,CASSVRQGMVPSGANVLTF,TGTGCCAGCAGCGTCCGACAGGGGATGGTTCCCTCTGGGGCCAACGTCCTGACTTTC
TRBJ2-7,TRBV12-3/TRBV12-4,-,-,CASSSIRQDEQYF,TGTGCCAGCAGTTCAATTCGGCAGGACGAGCAGTACTTC
TRBJ1-6,TRBV5-6,-,-,CASSLDLASSYNSPLHF,TGTGCCAGCAGCTTGGATCTCGCGAGCTCCTATAATTCACCCCTCCACTTT
TRBJ2-3,TRBV11-3,-,TRBD2,CASSPPLLADKTDTQYF,TGTGCCAGCAGCCCTCCCCTACTAGCGGACAAAACAGATACGCAGTATTTT
TRBJ2-1,TRBV7-9,-,TRBD2,CASNLAGSSYNEQFF,TGTGCCAGCAATCTAGCGGGAAGCTCCTACAATGAGCAGTTCTTC
TRBJ2-5,TRBV23-1,once,-,CASSRGEETQYF,TGCGCCAGCAGTCGGGGGGAAGAGACCCAGTACTTC
TRBJ2-3,TRBV5-1,-,-,CASSLGLLGNTDTQYF,TGCGCCAGCAGCTTGGGACTATTGGGTAACACAGATACGCAGTATTTT
TRBJ2-1,TRBV7-3,-,-,CASSSLLRGMYNEQFF,TGTGCCAGCAGCTCATTACTTCGAGGGATGTACAATGAGCAGTTCTTC
TRBJ2-1,TRBV12-5,few,TRBD1,CASGLVLPRTGTYNEQFF,TGTGCTAGTGGTTTGGTACTTCCCAGGACAGGGACCTACAATGAGCAGTTCTTC
TRBJ2-1,TRBV29-1,-,TRBD1,CSVRDRAAYNEQFF,TGCAGCGTTAGAGACAGGGCTGCCTACAATGAGCAGTTCTTC
TRBJ2-6,TRBV5-5,-,-,CASSIGGSGANVLTF,TGTGCCAGCAGCATTGGAGGCTCTGGGGCCAACGTCCTGACTTTC
TRBJ2-2,TRBV13,-,TRBD1,CASSPSGTGDTGELFF,TGTGCCAGCAGCCCGAGCGGGACAGGGGACACCGGGGAGCTGTTTTTT
TRBJ2-5,TRBV29-1,once,TRBD1,CSHDRVWETQYF,TGCAGCCACGACAGGGTATGGGAGACCCAGTACTTC